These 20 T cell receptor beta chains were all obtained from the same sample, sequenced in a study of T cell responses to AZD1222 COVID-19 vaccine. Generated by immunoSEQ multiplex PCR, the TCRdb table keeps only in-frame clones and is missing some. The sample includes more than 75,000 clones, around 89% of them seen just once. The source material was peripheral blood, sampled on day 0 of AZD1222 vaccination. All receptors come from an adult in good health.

The CDR3 spells CASRNGQSTGELFF. The CDR3 DNA sequence: TGTGCCAGCAGAAACGGACAGAGCACCGGGGAGCTGTTTTTT. The chain employs TRBV6-5 and TRBJ2-2; D may be TRBD1 (6 bases). Trimming left V 6 bases short and J 4 bases short, with 12 bases between. The CDR3 is 14 residues long. Germline assignment: CDR1 MNHEY and CDR2 SVGAGI.

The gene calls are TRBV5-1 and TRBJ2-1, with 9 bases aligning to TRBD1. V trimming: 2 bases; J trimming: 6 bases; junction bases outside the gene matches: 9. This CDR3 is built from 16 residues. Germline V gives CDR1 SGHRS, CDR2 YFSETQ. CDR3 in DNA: TGCGCCAGCAGCTTAAGTAGCAGGACAGGGGTCAATGAGCAGTTCTTC. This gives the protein CASSLSSRTGVNEQFF.

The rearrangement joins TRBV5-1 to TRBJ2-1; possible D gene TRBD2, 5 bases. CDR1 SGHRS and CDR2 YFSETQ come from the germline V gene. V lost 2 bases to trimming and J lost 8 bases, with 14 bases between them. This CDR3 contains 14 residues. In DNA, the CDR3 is TGCGCCAGCAGCTTTCCGGGGAGTGGGGATGAGCAGTTCTTC. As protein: CASSFPGSGDEQFF.

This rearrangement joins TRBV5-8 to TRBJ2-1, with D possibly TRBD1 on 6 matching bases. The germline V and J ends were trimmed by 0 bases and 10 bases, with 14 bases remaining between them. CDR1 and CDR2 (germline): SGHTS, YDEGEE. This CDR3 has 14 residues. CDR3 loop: CASSLGDRHREQFF. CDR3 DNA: TGTGCCAGCAGCTTGGGAGACAGGCACAGAGAGCAGTTCTTC.

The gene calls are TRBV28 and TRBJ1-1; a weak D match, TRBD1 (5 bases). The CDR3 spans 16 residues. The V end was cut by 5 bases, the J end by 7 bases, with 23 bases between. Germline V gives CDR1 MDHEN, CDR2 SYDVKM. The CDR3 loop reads CASSGTPGGATIEAFF. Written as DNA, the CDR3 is TGTGCCAGCAGTGGTACGCCGGGCGGGGCCACTATTGAAGCTTTCTTT.

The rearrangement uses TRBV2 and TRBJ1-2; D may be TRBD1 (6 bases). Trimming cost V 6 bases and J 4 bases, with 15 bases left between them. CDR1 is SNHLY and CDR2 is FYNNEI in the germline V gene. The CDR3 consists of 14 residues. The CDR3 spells CASRAPDSLYGYTF. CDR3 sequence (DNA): TGTGCCAGCAGAGCACCGGACAGCCTCTATGGCTACACCTTC. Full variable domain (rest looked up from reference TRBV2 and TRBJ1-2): EPEVTQTPSHQVTQMGQEVILRCVPISNHLYFYWYRQILGQKVEFLVSFYNNEISEKSEIFDDQFSVERPDGSNFTLKIRSTKLEDSAMYFCASRAPDSLYGYTFGSGTRLTVV.

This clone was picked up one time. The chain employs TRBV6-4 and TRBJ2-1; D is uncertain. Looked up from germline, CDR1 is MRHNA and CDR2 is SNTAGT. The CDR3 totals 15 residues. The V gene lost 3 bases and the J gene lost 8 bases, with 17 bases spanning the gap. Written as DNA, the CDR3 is TGTGCCAGCAGTGAAAGGCTAGGCCCTCGCGATGAGCAGTTCTTC. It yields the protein CASSERLGPRDEQFF.

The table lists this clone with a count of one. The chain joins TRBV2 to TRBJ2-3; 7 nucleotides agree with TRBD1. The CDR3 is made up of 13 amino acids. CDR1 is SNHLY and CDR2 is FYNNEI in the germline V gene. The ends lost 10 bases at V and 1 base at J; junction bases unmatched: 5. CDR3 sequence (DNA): TGTGCCACCAGACAGGGAGGCACAGATACGCAGTATTTT. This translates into CATRQGGTDTQYF. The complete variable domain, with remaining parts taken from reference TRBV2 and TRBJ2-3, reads EPEVTQTPSHQVTQMGQEVILRCVPISNHLYFYWYRQILGQKVEFLVSFYNNEISEKSEIFDDQFSVERPDGSNFTLKIRSTKLEDSAMYFCATRQGGTDTQYFGPGTRLTVL.

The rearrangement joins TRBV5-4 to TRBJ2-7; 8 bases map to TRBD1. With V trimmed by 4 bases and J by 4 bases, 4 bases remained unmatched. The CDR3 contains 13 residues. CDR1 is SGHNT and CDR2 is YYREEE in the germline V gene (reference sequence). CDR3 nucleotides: TGTGCCAGCAGCCGGGACAGGCAATACGAGCAGTACTTC. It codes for CASSRDRQYEQYF.

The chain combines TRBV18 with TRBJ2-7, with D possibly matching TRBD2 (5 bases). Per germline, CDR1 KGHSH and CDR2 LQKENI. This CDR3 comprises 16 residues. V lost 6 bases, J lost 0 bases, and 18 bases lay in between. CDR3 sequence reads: CASSPNDAAGSYEQYF. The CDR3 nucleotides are TGTGCCAGCTCTCCGAACGATGCCGCGGGCTCCTACGAGCAGTACTTC.

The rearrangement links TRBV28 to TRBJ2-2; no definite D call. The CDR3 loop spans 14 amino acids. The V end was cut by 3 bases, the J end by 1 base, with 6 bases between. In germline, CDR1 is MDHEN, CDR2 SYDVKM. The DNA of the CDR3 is TGTGCCAGCAGTTTCGGCGGGAACACCGGGGAGCTGTTTTTT. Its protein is CASSFGGNTGELFF.

The CDR3 nucleotides are TGTGCCAGCTCGCCCACCGGGGGCAGAAGCTCCTACGAGCAGTACTTC. Protein: CASSPTGGRSSYEQYF. The chain joins TRBV18 to TRBJ2-7; D assignment may be TRBD1 or TRBD2 (6 bases each). Germline V CDR1 and CDR2: KGHSH, LQKENI. Trimming took off 6 bases at V and 0 bases at J, with 18 bases between the two ends. The CDR3 is 16 amino acids. Full variable domain (missing parts from reference TRBV18 and TRBJ2-7): NAGVMQNPRHLVRRRGQEARLRCSPMKGHSHVYWYRQLPEEGLKFMVYLQKENIIDESGMPKERFSAEFPKEGPSILRIQQVVRGDSAAYFCASSPTGGRSSYEQYFGPGTRLTVT.

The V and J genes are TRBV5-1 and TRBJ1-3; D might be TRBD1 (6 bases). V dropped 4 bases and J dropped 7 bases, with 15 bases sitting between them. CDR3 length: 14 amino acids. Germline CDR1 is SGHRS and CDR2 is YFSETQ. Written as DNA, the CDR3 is TGCGCCAGCAGCCCCCCCGAGGGGGGCAACACCATATATTTT. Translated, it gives CASSPPEGGNTIYF.

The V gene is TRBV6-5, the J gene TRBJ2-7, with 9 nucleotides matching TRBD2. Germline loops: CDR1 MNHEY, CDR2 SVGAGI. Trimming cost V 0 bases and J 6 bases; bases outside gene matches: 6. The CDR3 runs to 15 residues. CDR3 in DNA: TGTGCCAGCAGTTACTCGGCGGGGGGGCCGCGCGAGCAGTACTTC. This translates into CASSYSAGGPREQYF.

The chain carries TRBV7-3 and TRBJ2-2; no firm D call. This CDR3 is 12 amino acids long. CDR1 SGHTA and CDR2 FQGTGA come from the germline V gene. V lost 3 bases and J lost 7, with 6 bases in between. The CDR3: CASSFKVGELFF. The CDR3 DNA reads TGTGCCAGCAGCTTCAAAGTCGGGGAGCTGTTTTTT.

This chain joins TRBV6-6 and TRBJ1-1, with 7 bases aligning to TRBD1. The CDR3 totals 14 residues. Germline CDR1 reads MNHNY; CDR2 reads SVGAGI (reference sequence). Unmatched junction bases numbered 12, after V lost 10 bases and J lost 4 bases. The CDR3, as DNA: TGTGCCATCAACAGGGGCCCCGGGGGCACTGAAGCTTTCTTT. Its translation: CAINRGPGGTEAFF.

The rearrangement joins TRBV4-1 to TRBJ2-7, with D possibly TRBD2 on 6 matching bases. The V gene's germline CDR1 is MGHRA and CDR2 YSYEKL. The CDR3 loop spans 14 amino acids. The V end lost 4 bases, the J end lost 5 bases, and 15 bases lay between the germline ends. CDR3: CASSLVAGSHEQYF. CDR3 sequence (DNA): TGCGCCAGCAGCCTCGTTGCGGGGTCCCACGAGCAGTACTTC.

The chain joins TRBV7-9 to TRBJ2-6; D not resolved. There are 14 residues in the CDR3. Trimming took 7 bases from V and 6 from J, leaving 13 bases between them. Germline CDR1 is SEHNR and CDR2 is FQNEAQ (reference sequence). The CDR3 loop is CASTPPLSANVLTF. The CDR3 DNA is TGTGCCAGCACTCCACCCCTCTCGGCCAACGTCCTGACTTTC.

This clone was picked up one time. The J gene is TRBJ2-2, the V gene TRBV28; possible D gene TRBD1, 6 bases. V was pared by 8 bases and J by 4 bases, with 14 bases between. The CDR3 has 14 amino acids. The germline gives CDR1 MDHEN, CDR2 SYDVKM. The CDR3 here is CASGSGHSTGELFF. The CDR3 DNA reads TGTGCCAGCGGGTCGGGACATAGCACCGGGGAGCTGTTTTTT.

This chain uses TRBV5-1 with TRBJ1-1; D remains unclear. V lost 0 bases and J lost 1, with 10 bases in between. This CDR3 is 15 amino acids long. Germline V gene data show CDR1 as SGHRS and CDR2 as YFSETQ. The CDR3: CASSLGVGKNTEAFF. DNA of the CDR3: TGCGCCAGCAGCTTGGGAGTTGGAAAGAACACTGAAGCTTTCTTT. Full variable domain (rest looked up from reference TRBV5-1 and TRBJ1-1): KAGVTQTPRYLIKTRGQQVTLSCSPISGHRSVSWYQQTPGQGLQFLFEYFSETQRNKGNFPGRFSGRQFSNSRSEMNVSTLELGDSALYLCASSLGVGKNTEAFFGQGTRLTVV.